Below are 11 T cell receptor beta chains sequenced from a single sample in a study of molecular identifiers for immune sequencing clone quantification. One entry per CDR3 protein results from TCRdb running MiXCR on the PCR reads. The repertoire holds about 500,000 distinct CDR3 sequences, over 20% seen once, with 0.65% to 0.95% in the top ten. Sequencing used naive CD8+ T cells from blood, with Jurkat cell RNA spiked in. The subset: FACS-sorted CD8+CD4-CCR7+CD45RA+ naive T cells. Receptor source: a human donor in good health. Some libraries in this study had Jurkat cell RNA spiked in.

In this sample, this clonotype turned up a few times. V is TRBV7-2 and J is TRBJ2-7, with 8 bases matching TRBD2. The CDR3 length is 14 residues. Losses at the gene ends were 5 bases for V and 0 bases for J; bases not matched to a gene: 3. Germline V gene lookup returns CDR1 SGHTA and CDR2 FQGNSA. The CDR3 region is CASSHSGASYEQYF. The CDR3 nucleotides are TGTGCCAGCAGCCATAGCGGGGCCTCCTACGAGCAGTACTTC.

Worth noting for this clonotype: A much more abundant neighbour one base away suggests this may be a read error. J is TRBJ1-2 and V is TRBV6-2 or TRBV6-3, with unresolved D. The V and J ends lost 8 bases and 5 bases respectively, with 9 bases between them. The germline V gene encodes CDR1 MNHEY and CDR2 SVGEGT. This CDR3 is 11 amino acids long. This chain's CDR3 is CASGRLYGYTF. The CDR3 DNA sequence: TGTGCCAGCGGTCGTCTTTATGGCTACACCTTC.

This chain uses TRBV12-5 with TRBJ2-1; D unresolved. The V end was cut by 0 bases, the J end by 4 bases, with 4 bases between. The germline CDR1 and CDR2 sequences are LGHNT and FRNRAP. The CDR3 loop spans 13 amino acids. CDR3 sequence (DNA): TGTGCTAGTGGTTTGGTTGATTACAATGAGCAGTTCTTC. It encodes CASGLVDYNEQFF. The variable domain in full, completed from reference TRBV12-5 and TRBJ2-1, reads DARVTQTPRHKVTEMGQEVTMRCQPILGHNTVFWYRQTMMQGLELLAYFRNRAPLDDSGMPKDRFSAEMPDATLATLKIQPSEPRDSAVYFCASGLVDYNEQFFGPGTRLTVL.

CDR3 nucleotide sequence: TGTGCCAGCAGCAATCCCACCACCTACGAGCAGTACTTC. Translating it yields CASSNPTTYEQYF. The gene calls are TRBV21-1 and TRBJ2-7. TRBV21-1 is a recognized pseudogene. The CDR3 contains 13 residues.

This clonotype appeared a few times. The chain joins TRBV7-6 to TRBJ2-2; TRBD2 matches 10 bases. This CDR3 region has 18 residues. The J segment lost 0 bases and the V segment lost 2 bases, leaving 6 bases of the junction unmatched. Germline V gives CDR1 SGHVS, CDR2 FNYEAQ. The CDR3 sequence: CASSLIPSGGPNTGELFF. CDR3 bases: TGTGCCAGCAGCTTAATTCCTAGCGGGGGCCCGAACACCGGGGAGCTGTTTTTT.

In the case of this clonotype: A much larger clonotype is one base distant, so this may be a read error. The chain is built from TRBV6-5 and TRBJ1-1; perhaps TRBD1 as D (5 bases). Germline loops: CDR1 MNHEY, CDR2 SVGAGI. There are 15 residues in the CDR3. Trimming shortened V by 2 bases and J by 6 bases, and 16 bases separated the two germline ends. CDR3 sequence reads: CASSYTGSGDAEAFF. The DNA for the CDR3 is TGTGCCAGCAGTTACACGGGATCGGGGGACGCTGAAGCTTTCTTT.

This clonotype was observed a few times. The junction departs from germline at one end; a sequencing error may be responsible. The gene calls are TRBV28 and TRBJ2-3; 14 nucleotides match TRBD2. This CDR3 contains 16 residues. The germline gives CDR1 MDHEN, CDR2 SYDVKM. In DNA form, the CDR3 reads TGTGCCAGCAGTTCTCGGACTAGCGGGAGGCCAGATACGCGGTATTTT. It yields the protein CASSSRTSGRPDTRYF.

This clonotype has a handful of counts. In nucleotides, the CDR3 is TGTGCCAGTAGTATAGGGGCCACCTGGTACTTC. This gives the protein CASSIGATWYF. V gene TRBV19 combines with J gene TRBJ2-7; the D is unclear. CDR1 is LNHDA and CDR2 is SQIVND in the germline V gene (reference sequence). Trimming left V 1 base short and J 12 bases short, with 10 bases between. The CDR3 contains 11 residues.

In the case of this clonotype: A clone one base away is much larger, so this may be a read error. The rearrangement links TRBV9 to TRBJ2-7; perhaps D is TRBD1 or TRBD2 (5 bases each). Germline CDR1 SGDLS, CDR2 YYNGEE. The V and J ends lost 2 bases and 0 bases respectively, with 9 bases between them. The CDR3 extends over 14 amino acids. CDR3 residues: CASSVWDGSYEQYF. The CDR3 bases are TGTGCCAGCAGCGTCTGGGACGGCTCCTACGAGCAGTACTTC.

The chain couples TRBV19 to TRBJ1-1; perhaps TRBD1 as D (5 bases). Germline CDR1 reads LNHDA; CDR2 reads SQIVND (reference sequence). The CDR3 runs 12 residues. Trimming pared 7 bases from V and 4 bases from J, leaving 10 bases between. As DNA, the CDR3 is TGTGCCAGTACAGCAGGGAGCACTGAAGCTTTCTTT. Translating gives CASTAGSTEAFF. Combining the CDR3 with reference TRBV19 and TRBJ1-1 gives the whole variable domain DGGITQSPKYLFRKEGQNVTLSCEQNLNHDAMYWYRQDPGQGLRLIYYSQIVNDFQKGDIAEGYSVSREKKESFPLTVTSAQKNPTAFYLCASTAGSTEAFFGQGTRLTVV.

At least ten counts were recorded for this clonotype. The CDR3 protein is CASSLDPTFTDTQYF. In DNA, the CDR3 is TGTGCCAGCAGCTTAGATCCTACTTTCACAGATACGCAGTATTTT. The rearrangement links TRBV7-2 to TRBJ2-3; no reliable D call. The V gene lost 1 base and the J gene lost 2 bases, with 10 bases spanning the gap. The CDR3 is 15 residues long. CDR1 and CDR2 (germline): SGHTA, FQGNSA.